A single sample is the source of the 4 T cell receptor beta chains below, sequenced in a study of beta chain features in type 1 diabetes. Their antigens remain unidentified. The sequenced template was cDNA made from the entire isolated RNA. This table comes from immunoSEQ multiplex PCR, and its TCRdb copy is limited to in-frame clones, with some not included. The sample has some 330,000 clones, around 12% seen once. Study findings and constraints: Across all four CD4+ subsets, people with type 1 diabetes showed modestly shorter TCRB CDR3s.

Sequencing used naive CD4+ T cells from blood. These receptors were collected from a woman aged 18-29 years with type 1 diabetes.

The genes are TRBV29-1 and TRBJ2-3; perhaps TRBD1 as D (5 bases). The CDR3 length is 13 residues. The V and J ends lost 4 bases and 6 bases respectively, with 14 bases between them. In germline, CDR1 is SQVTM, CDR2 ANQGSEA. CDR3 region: CSVGARVRDTQYF. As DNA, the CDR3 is TGCAGCGTTGGAGCCAGGGTAAGGGATACGCAGTATTTT.

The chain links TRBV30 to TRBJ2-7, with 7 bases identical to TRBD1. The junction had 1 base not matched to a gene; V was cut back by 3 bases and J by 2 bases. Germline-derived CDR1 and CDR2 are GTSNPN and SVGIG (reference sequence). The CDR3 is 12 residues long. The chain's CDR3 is CAWRGTAYEQYF. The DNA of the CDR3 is TGTGCCTGGAGGGGGACAGCCTACGAGCAGTACTTC. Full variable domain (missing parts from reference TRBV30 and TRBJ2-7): SQTIHQWPATLVQPVGSPLSLECTVEGTSNPNLYWYRQAAGRGLQLLFYSVGIGQISSEVPQNLSASRPQDRQFILSSKKLLLSDSGFYLCAWRGTAYEQYFGPGTRLTVT.

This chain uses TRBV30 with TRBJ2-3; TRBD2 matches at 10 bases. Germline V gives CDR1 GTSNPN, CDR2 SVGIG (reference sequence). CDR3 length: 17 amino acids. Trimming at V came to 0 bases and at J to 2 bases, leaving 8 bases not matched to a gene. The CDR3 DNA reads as TGTGCCTGGAGTGTGGGCTGGACTAGCGGCAACACAGATACGCAGTATTTT. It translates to CAWSVGWTSGNTDTQYF.

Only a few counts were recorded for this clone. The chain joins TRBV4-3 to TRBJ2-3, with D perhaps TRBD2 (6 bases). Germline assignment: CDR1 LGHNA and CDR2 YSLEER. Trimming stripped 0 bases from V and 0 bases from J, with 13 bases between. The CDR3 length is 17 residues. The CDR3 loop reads CASSQDLSGVSTDTQYF. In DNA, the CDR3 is TGCGCCAGCAGCCAAGATCTGTCGGGAGTCAGCACAGATACGCAGTATTTT.